Listed below are T cell receptor beta chains from one sample, sequenced in a study of control samples from healthy donors and cancer patients. Sequencing was performed with immunoSEQ multiplex PCR; in TCRdb, only in-frame clones are kept and a portion is missing. The sample lists approximately 90,000 clones; approximately 87% were seen once. Sequenced material: blood. The origin of the receptors is a woman aged 40 to 49 in good health. Each CDR3 is given with its conserved first and last residue. The order of the fields is J gene, clone size, V gene, D gene, CDR3 DNA, CDR3 protein. A D gene is named only where the DNA matches it firmly. Size is omitted from some rows. Given values are once, few, many or a class for expanded clones.

j_gene: TRBJ2-7
abundance: NA
v_gene: TRBV6-2/TRBV6-3
d_gene: NA
CDR3nt: TGTGCCAGCAGTTTGGATGAGGGGGAGCAGTACTTC
CDR3aa: CASSLDEGEQYF

j_gene: TRBJ2-3
abundance: NA
v_gene: TRBV5-4
d_gene: NA
CDR3nt: TGTGCCAGCAGCTTGGTATATGGGGATACGCAGTATTTT
CDR3aa: CASSLVYGDTQYF

j_gene: TRBJ2-7
abundance: NA
v_gene: TRBV19
d_gene: NA
CDR3nt: TGTGCCAGTAGTATTAACAGCGGTTCCTCCTACGAGCAGTACTTC
CDR3aa: CASSINSGSSYEQYF

j_gene: TRBJ2-7
abundance: NA
v_gene: TRBV13
d_gene: NA
CDR3nt: TGTGCCAGCAGCTTAGGACAGCTTAGTGATTTCTACGAGCAGTACTTC
CDR3aa: CASSLGQLSDFYEQYF

j_gene: TRBJ1-1
abundance: few
v_gene: TRBV18
d_gene: NA
CDR3nt: TGTGCCAGCTCACCACGTCCACAGGCCCGATTAGGAATGAACACTGAAGCTTTCTTT
CDR3aa: CASSPRPQARLGMNTEAFF

j_gene: TRBJ1-1
abundance: NA
v_gene: TRBV7-9
d_gene: NA
CDR3nt: TGTGCCAGCAGCTTAGCGTTGGCAGGTGAGAACACTGAAGCTTTCTTT
CDR3aa: CASSLALAGENTEAFF

j_gene: TRBJ2-7
abundance: few
v_gene: TRBV3-1/TRBV3-2
d_gene: NA
CDR3nt: TGTGCCAGCAGCCAAGAAGGCGGTACCTACGAGCAGTACTTC
CDR3aa: CASSQEGGTYEQYF

j_gene: TRBJ2-1
abundance: NA
v_gene: TRBV20-1
d_gene: NA
CDR3nt: TGCAGTGCTATTCAACGCAATGAGCAGTTCTTC
CDR3aa: CSAIQRNEQFF

j_gene: TRBJ1-1
abundance: NA
v_gene: TRBV18
d_gene: NA
CDR3nt: TGTGCCAGCTCATCTCCTAGTTTACAGCGTGAAGCTTTCTTT
CDR3aa: CASSSPSLQREAFF

j_gene: TRBJ1-2
abundance: few
v_gene: TRBV7-9
d_gene: NA
CDR3nt: TGTGCCAGCAGCTCTCCGACAGGCCTCAGGGGCTACACCTTC
CDR3aa: CASSSPTGLRGYTF

j_gene: TRBJ1-5
abundance: NA
v_gene: TRBV24-1
d_gene: NA
CDR3nt: TGTGCCACCAGCCAGGGCTTTCGTCAGCCCCAGCATTTT
CDR3aa: CATSQGFRQPQHF

j_gene: TRBJ1-4
abundance: NA
v_gene: TRBV6-5
d_gene: TRBD1
CDR3nt: TGTGCCAGCAGTTACTCGACAGGGGGCAGAGAAAAACTGTTTTTT
CDR3aa: CASSYSTGGREKLFF

j_gene: TRBJ1-5
abundance: NA
v_gene: TRBV4-3
d_gene: NA
CDR3nt: TGCGCCAGCAGCCAAGAGTATGCTCGGGAGGGGGCCCAGCATTTT
CDR3aa: CASSQEYAREGAQHF

j_gene: TRBJ1-4
abundance: NA
v_gene: TRBV18
d_gene: NA
CDR3nt: TGTGCCAGCTCACCCTTCCTTGGGGGAGGCGAAAAACTGTTTTTT
CDR3aa: CASSPFLGGGEKLFF

j_gene: TRBJ2-4
abundance: NA
v_gene: TRBV5-6
d_gene: NA
CDR3nt: TGTGCCAGCAGCTTGTGGGACCCAGCTAATAGCCAAAACATTCAGTACTTC
CDR3aa: CASSLWDPANSQNIQYF

j_gene: TRBJ2-1
abundance: NA
v_gene: TRBV20-1
d_gene: TRBD1
CDR3nt: TGCAGTGCTACAGGGGGAGCAGGGCAGTTCTTC
CDR3aa: CSATGGAGQFF

j_gene: TRBJ2-4
abundance: NA
v_gene: TRBV29-1
d_gene: NA
CDR3nt: TGCAGCGCTCCAGGAGGGAAAATAGCCAAAAACATTCAGTACTTC
CDR3aa: CSAPGGKIAKNIQYF

j_gene: TRBJ2-7
abundance: NA
v_gene: TRBV7-3
d_gene: NA
CDR3nt: TGTGCCAGCAGCCACCCGGGACGGGAACAGTACTTC
CDR3aa: CASSHPGREQYF

j_gene: TRBJ2-1
abundance: NA
v_gene: TRBV19
d_gene: NA
CDR3nt: TGTGCCAGTACGGGACTCGGCTCGTACGGGGTTGAGCAGTTCTTC
CDR3aa: CASTGLGSYGVEQFF

j_gene: TRBJ2-5
abundance: NA
v_gene: TRBV7-3
d_gene: NA
CDR3nt: TGTGCCAGCAGCTTAAATCCCAGGGGAGGAGGTGAGACCCAGTACTTC
CDR3aa: CASSLNPRGGGETQYF

j_gene: TRBJ2-3
abundance: once
v_gene: TRBV27
d_gene: NA
CDR3nt: TGTGCCAGCCGGGGCACTAGTGGGTCCAGAGATGATCCGCAGTATTTT
CDR3aa: CASRGTSGSRDDPQYF